This T cell receptor (beta chain) is drawn from a study of a mutant IDH1 vaccine in newly diagnosed glioma. Study as a whole: Vaccine dosing followed radiotherapy by 4-6 weeks, or accompanied temozolomide cycles. Previous treatment comprised radiotherapy, temozolomide, or both, mostly both.

Turning to this clone: Its antigen remains unidentified.

Method: immunoSEQ multiplex PCR; TCRdb's copy keeps in-frame clones and lacks some. The table includes roughly 43,000 clones, 84% detected once. V lost 5 bases to trimming and J lost 0 bases; unmatched junction nucleotides: 3. The CDR3 runs 15 residues. From germline, CDR1 is SGHNT and CDR2 YYREEE (reference sequence). Described time point: week 23, last vaccination. Each dose delivered 300 ug of mutant IDH1 20-mer peptide subcutaneously with imiquimod. The sequencing used PBMCs, collected from a glioma patient whose treatment included an IDH1 peptide vaccine. This clonotype was sampled from a woman aged 18-29 years with glioma. Some clones in this sample may be carry-over from other donors' samples. V usage is TRBV5-4 and J usage is TRBJ2-1; TRBD2 matches 9 bases. CDR3 protein: CASSRREGSYNEQFF. As DNA, the CDR3 is TGTGCCAGCAGTCGGCGGGAGGGCTCCTACAATGAGCAGTTCTTC.